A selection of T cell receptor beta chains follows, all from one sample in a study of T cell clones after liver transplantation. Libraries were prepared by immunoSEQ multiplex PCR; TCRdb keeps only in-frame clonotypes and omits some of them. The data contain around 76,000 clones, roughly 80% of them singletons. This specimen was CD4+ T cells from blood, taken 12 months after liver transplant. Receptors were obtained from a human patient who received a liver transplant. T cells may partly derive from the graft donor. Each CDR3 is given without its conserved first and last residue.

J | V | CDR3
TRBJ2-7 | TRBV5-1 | ASSKGTSGRADYYEQY
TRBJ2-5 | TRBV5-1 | ASSLRGWETQY
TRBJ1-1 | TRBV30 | ALDTLNTEAF
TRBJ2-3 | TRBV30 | AWSKAGLGTDTQY
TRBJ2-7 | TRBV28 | ASSSTGTSTPYEQY
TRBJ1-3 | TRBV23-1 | ASSQPPEGYSGNTIY
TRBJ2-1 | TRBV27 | ASSLASGGKSSYNEQF
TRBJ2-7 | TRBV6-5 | ASSYDRDYEQY
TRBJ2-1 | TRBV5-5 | ASSQLAGGVNEQF
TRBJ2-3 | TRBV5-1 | ASSSYLEDTQY
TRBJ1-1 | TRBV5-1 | ASSLKNTEAF
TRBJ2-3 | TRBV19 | ASSRKPGQGTDTQY
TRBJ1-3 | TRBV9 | ASSVRTEISSGNTIY
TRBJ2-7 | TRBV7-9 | ASSKTDRASTREQY
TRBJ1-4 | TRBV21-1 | ASSNPAGFRNEKLF
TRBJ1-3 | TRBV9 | ASSVGQGVDGNTIY
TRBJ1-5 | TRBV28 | ASSPWSGNQPQH
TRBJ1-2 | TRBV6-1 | ASRDPSYGYT
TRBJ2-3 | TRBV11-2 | ASSVSGTKTDTQY
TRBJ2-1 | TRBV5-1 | ASSLATSHVNEQF
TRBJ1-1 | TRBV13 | ASSLVGFGNTEAF
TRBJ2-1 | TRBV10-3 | ALSTESYNEQF
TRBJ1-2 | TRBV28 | ASATRGYGYT
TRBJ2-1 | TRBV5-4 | ASSLGGEHGEQF
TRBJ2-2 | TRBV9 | ASSAGTSGRRGTGELF
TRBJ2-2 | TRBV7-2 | ASSFQPAGVPGELF
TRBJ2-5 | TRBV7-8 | ASSFVRGIQETQY
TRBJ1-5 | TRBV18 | ASSPDASRGNQPQH
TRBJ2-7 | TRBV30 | AWRLLAGTYEQY
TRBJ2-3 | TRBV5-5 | ASSPMFVQGRQDTQY
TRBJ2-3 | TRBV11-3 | ASSLGHDGDTQY
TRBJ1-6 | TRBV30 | AWTPGSYNSPLH
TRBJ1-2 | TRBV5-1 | ASTLSAGGRGWD
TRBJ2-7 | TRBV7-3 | ASSLTGVSYEQY
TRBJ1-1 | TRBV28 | ASTLRPGGAKNTEAF
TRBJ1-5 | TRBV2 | ASKTVGNQPQH
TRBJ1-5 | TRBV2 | ASSEGPEGQPQH
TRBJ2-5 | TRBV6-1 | ASSVGGQGETQY
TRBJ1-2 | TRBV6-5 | ASRGSDGYGYT
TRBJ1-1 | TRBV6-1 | ASSKNTENTEAF
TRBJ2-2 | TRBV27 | ASSVNSAGELF
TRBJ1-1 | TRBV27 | ASSLRVRGKANTEAF
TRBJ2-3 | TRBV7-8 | ASSLAGRDTQY
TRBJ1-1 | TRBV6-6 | ASSHLQVSEAF
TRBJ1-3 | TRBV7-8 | ASSSRSGNTIY
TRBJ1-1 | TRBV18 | ASSPSPEGRSSTEAF
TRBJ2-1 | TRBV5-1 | ASSSRFGQGAQVNEQF
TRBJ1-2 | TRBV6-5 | ASVDTTGPIT
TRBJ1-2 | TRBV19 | ASSIARRNYGYT
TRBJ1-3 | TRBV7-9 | ASSLVGEANTIY
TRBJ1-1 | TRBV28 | ASYRQAEAF
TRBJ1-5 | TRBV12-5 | ASSFSGVDQPQH